The T cell receptor beta chain described here comes from a study of metastatic and nonmetastatic thyroid tumors. Overall study: Thyroid patients, malignant and benign, had repertoires compared across blood and tumor or nodule tissue.

This clone was observed a few times. Prior to thyroid surgery, none of the patients had received any treatment. Losses at the gene ends were 4 bases for V and 7 bases for J; bases not matched to a gene: 14. Looked up from germline, CDR1 is MNHEY and CDR2 is SVGAGI. This CDR3 is built from 16 residues. TCRdb re-called clones from the PCR reads using MiXCR. Of roughly 59,000 clones detected, 16% appear once; the ten largest clones hold more than 9%. Sequenced sample: blood. The TCR comes from a male donor with papillary thyroid cancer or a benign thyroid nodule (not recorded which). Some clones in this sample may be carry-over from other donors' samples. V gene TRBV6-5 combines with J gene TRBJ1-2, with TRBD1 matching 8 bases. CDR3 residues: CASSSGGGQVIIGYTF. CDR3 DNA: TGTGCCAGCAGTTCGGGTGGGGGACAGGTAATAATTGGCTACACCTTC.